The next 27 T cell receptor beta chains were all read from a single sample in a study of cytomegalovirus exposure and HLA in healthy donors. The PCR was carried out with 60 Vbeta primers and 13 Jbeta primers. Some clones are missing from TCRdb's copy, which holds only in-frame ones; the method was immunoSEQ multiplex PCR. The sample consists of 140,000 to 150,000 clones, more than 75% of them appearing once. The sample taken for sequencing was PBMCs. The receptors were gathered from a man aged 40-55 years in good health and CMV-seronegative.

The V call is TRBV2, the J call TRBJ2-5, with TRBD2 as a possible D gene (5 bases). The last part of the DNA fits TRBJ2-7 better; the J call may be wrong. The CDR3 totals 15 residues. In germline, CDR1 is SNHLY, CDR2 FYNNEI. CDR3 nucleotide sequence: TGTGCCAGCAGTGAAGTTGAGGCACTAGTCTACGAGCAGTACTTC. It encodes CASSEVEALVYEQYF.

The gene calls are TRBV7-9 and TRBJ2-1, with 7 bases that match TRBD1. The CDR3 runs to 16 residues. CDR1 is SEHNR and CDR2 is FQNEAQ in the germline V gene (reference sequence). V lost 5 bases and J lost 0; bases outside the gene matches: 7. The CDR3 spells CASSPATGSSYNEQFF. The CDR3 bases are TGTGCCAGCAGCCCGGCGACAGGGAGCTCCTACAATGAGCAGTTCTTC.

This clone was counted once. This chain joins TRBV19 and TRBJ2-7, with 9 bases that match TRBD2. The CDR3 totals 14 residues. The germline CDR1 and CDR2 sequences are LNHDA and SQIVND (reference sequence). Trimming at V came to 4 bases and at J to 6 bases, leaving 7 bases not matched to a gene. The CDR3 bases are TGTGCCAGTAGTACGGCGGGAGGGCCAATCGAGCAGTACTTC. Translating it yields CASSTAGGPIEQYF.

This clone has only a few counts. The CDR3 here is CASGSLLLRGLNEQFF. CDR3 nucleotide sequence: TGTGCCAGCGGGTCGCTTCTCCTGCGGGGGCTCAATGAGCAGTTCTTC. The chain recombines TRBV21-1 with TRBJ2-1; the table names TRBD2, a call not compared with the DNA. TRBV21-1 represents a pseudogene. The CDR3 runs to 16 residues.

The chain couples TRBV6-1 to TRBJ2-2; perhaps TRBD2 as D (6 bases). Germline CDR1 reads MNHNS; CDR2 reads SASEGT. The CDR3 runs 15 residues. The germline V and J ends were trimmed by 3 bases and 7 bases, with 15 bases remaining between them. CDR3 bases: TGTGCCAGCAGTGAGGAGGGAGTCGAAGTCGGGGAGCTGTTTTTT. Its protein is CASSEEGVEVGELFF.

The rearrangement links TRBV27 to TRBJ2-7; D may be TRBD1 (5 bases). CDR3 length equals 14 residues. Germline V gene sequence: CDR1 MNHEY, CDR2 SMNVEV (reference sequence). The V end lost 1 base, the J end lost 3 bases, and 10 bases lay between the germline ends. The CDR3 spells CASSLFRTNYEQYF. CDR3 coding DNA: TGTGCCAGCAGTTTATTTAGGACAAACTACGAGCAGTACTTC.

The CDR3 nucleotides are TGTGCCAGCAGCGAAGGACAGAGCTACGAGCAGTACTTC. Amino acids: CASSEGQSYEQYF. The chain uses TRBV7-3 and TRBJ2-7; a weak D match, TRBD1 (6 bases). In germline, CDR1 is SGHTA, CDR2 FQGTGA. This CDR3 is built from 13 residues. V lost 5 bases, J lost 3 bases, and 11 bases lay in between.

The chain is built from TRBV5-1 and TRBJ2-7; 8 bases are a match to TRBD2. J gave up 1 base and V 0 bases, and 6 bases lay outside the gene matches. Germline CDR1 SGHRS, CDR2 YFSETQ. The CDR3 spans 16 residues. The chain's CDR3 is CASSLAGGGGSYEQYF. DNA of the CDR3: TGCGCCAGCAGCTTGGCCGGGGGGGGAGGGTCCTACGAGCAGTACTTC. Using reference TRBV5-1 and TRBJ2-7 for the parts outside the CDR3, the full variable domain is KAGVTQTPRYLIKTRGQQVTLSCSPISGHRSVSWYQQTPGQGLQFLFEYFSETQRNKGNFPGRFSGRQFSNSRSEMNVSTLELGDSALYLCASSLAGGGGSYEQYFGPGTRLTVT.

V usage is TRBV10-3 and J usage is TRBJ2-1; 7 nucleotides line up with TRBD2. After removal of 3 bases from V and 0 bases from J, the junction contained 5 bases not matched to a gene. Germline values: CDR1 ENHRY, CDR2 SYGVKD. There are 16 residues in the CDR3. CDR3 in amino acids: CAISDRTRLSYNEQFF. For the CDR3, the DNA is TGTGCCATCAGTGACAGGACTAGACTCTCCTACAATGAGCAGTTCTTC.

This sequence joins TRBV6-5 and TRBJ1-2; TRBD1 might be the D (6 bases). Germline-derived CDR1 and CDR2 are MNHEY and SVGAGI. Trimming stripped 2 bases from V and 2 bases from J, with 12 bases between. This CDR3 region has 15 residues. CDR3 amino acids: CASSYNRDINYGYTF. The CDR3 coding sequence is TGTGCCAGCAGTTACAACCGGGACATCAACTATGGCTACACCTTC.

The V gene is TRBV21-1, the J gene TRBJ2-3; the tabulated D call, TRBD1, remains unverified against the DNA. TRBV21-1 is flagged as a pseudogene. This CDR3 comprises 19 residues. The DNA of the CDR3 is TGTGCCAGCAGCAAAGTCGGGACAGGGAGGTTTTACCGCACAGATACGCAGTATTTT. This encodes CASSKVGTGRFYRTDTQYF.

This rearrangement joins TRBV5-6 to TRBJ1-4; D is possibly TRBD1 (5 bases). The V gene's germline CDR1 is SGHDT and CDR2 YYEEEE. The V and J ends lost 0 bases and 8 bases respectively, with 8 bases between them. CDR3 length equals 13 residues. For the CDR3, the DNA is TGTGCCAGCAGCTTGGGGGGGGAGGAAAAACTGTTTTTT. This sequence encodes CASSLGGEEKLFF.

The V gene is TRBV27, the J gene TRBJ2-3, with unresolved D. Trimming took off 3 bases at V and 0 bases at J, with 13 bases between the two ends. Germline assignment: CDR1 MNHEY and CDR2 SMNVEV (reference sequence). This CDR3 has 16 amino acids. Written as DNA, the CDR3 is TGTGCCAGCAGTTTCTTGGCCCCACTAAGCACAGATACGCAGTATTTT. It is translated as CASSFLAPLSTDTQYF.

The J gene is TRBJ2-2, the V gene TRBV7-6; 8 bases are shared with TRBD1. Germline assignment: CDR1 SGHVS and CDR2 FNYEAQ. The CDR3 is made up of 17 amino acids. The V segment lost 5 bases and the J segment 5 bases; nucleotides outside the gene matches: 13. The CDR3 DNA sequence: TGTGCCAGCAGCGACCCTCTCCGACAGGGGCGAACCGGGGAGCTGTTTTTT. Translation gives CASSDPLRQGRTGELFF.

The rearrangement uses TRBV7-6 and TRBJ2-7; D possibly corresponds to TRBD2 (5 bases). With 4 bases removed from V and 1 base from J, the gap between germline ends came to 11 bases. Looked up from germline, CDR1 is SGHVS and CDR2 is FNYEAQ. The CDR3 covers 14 residues. The CDR3 sequence: CASSCGEGSYEQYF. CDR3 sequence (DNA): TGTGCCAGCAGCTGCGGCGAGGGTTCCTACGAGCAGTACTTC.

The sample holds a few counts of this clone. This rearrangement joins TRBV7-9 to TRBJ1-5; 7 bases are shared with TRBD1. CDR1 is SEHNR and CDR2 is FQNEAQ in the germline V gene (reference sequence). The CDR3 runs 12 residues. The V and J ends lost 4 bases and 6 bases, in that order; junction bases with no gene match: 0. CDR3 nucleotides: TGTGCCAGCAGCTGGACAGGTCAGCCCCAGCATTTT. Translation: CASSWTGQPQHF.

The sample holds a few counts of this clone. The chain couples TRBV6-9 to TRBJ2-7; D is ambiguous. The CDR3 loop spans 12 amino acids. Trimming cost V 6 bases and J 2 bases, with 8 bases left between them. Germline assignment: CDR1 MNHGY and CDR2 SVAAGI. The CDR3 spells CASRGAPYEQYF. CDR3 sequence (DNA): TGTGCCAGCAGAGGAGCTCCCTACGAGCAGTACTTC.

This clone was picked up a small number of times. The gene calls are TRBV11-2 and TRBJ1-2; no clear D gene. Germline lookup yields CDR1 SGHAT and CDR2 FQNNGV. CDR3 length: 13 residues. V lost 5 bases, J lost 8 bases, and 15 bases lay in between. The CDR3 DNA follows: TGTGCCAGCAGCCTCACAGAGGGAGGAGGCTACACCTTC. Translation: CASSLTEGGGYTF.

This clone was recorded once. The chain links TRBV4-1 to TRBJ2-3, with 7 bases matching TRBD1. Germline CDR1 MGHRA, CDR2 YSYEKL. The ends lost 7 bases at V and 2 bases at J; junction bases unmatched: 12. This CDR3 is built from 16 residues. DNA of the CDR3: TGCGCCAGCAATCCTTCGAAAGGGGGCGTCACAGATACGCAGTATTTT. It codes for CASNPSKGGVTDTQYF.

The chain employs TRBV27 and TRBJ2-1; 7 bases align to TRBD1. CDR1 and CDR2 (germline): MNHEY, SMNVEV (reference sequence). This CDR3 spans 14 amino acids. V lost 2 bases to trimming and J lost 5 bases; unmatched junction nucleotides: 3. The CDR3 is CASSLRGGNNEQFF. CDR3 coding DNA: TGTGCCAGCAGTTTAAGAGGGGGCAACAATGAGCAGTTCTTC.

This clone has just one count. The chain couples TRBV10-3 to TRBJ2-3; TRBD2 agrees at 8 bases. The trim removed 0 bases at V and 2 bases at J, leaving 4 bases unmatched. The V gene's germline CDR1 is ENHRY and CDR2 SYGVKD. The CDR3 contains 16 residues. CDR3 sequence (DNA): TGTGCCATCAGTGAGTCTAGGACTAGCTTCACAGATACGCAGTATTTT. This translates into CAISESRTSFTDTQYF.

The gene calls are TRBV11-2 and TRBJ1-6; 7 bases fit TRBD1. The CDR3 length is 17 residues. CDR1 SGHAT and CDR2 FQNNGV come from the germline V gene. Trimming cost V 5 bases and J 7 bases; bases outside gene matches: 14. This CDR3 reads CASSVKSWDRRNSPLHF. CDR3 coding DNA: TGTGCCAGCAGCGTGAAAAGCTGGGACAGACGCAATTCACCCCTCCACTTT.

The CDR3 nucleotides are TGCGCCAGCAGTGGGACAGGGGGGGTTCAGCCCCAGCATTTT. Translated, it gives CASSGTGGVQPQHF. The chain is built from TRBV10-2 and TRBJ1-5; TRBD1 agrees at 10 bases. Germline CDR1 and CDR2: WSHSY and SAAADI. V was clipped by 4 bases and J by 6 bases; unmatched bases: 3. The CDR3 extends over 14 amino acids.

The table lists this clone with a few counts. This rearrangement joins TRBV7-9 to TRBJ1-4, with a tentative D call TRBD1 (5 bases). Trimming pared 5 bases from V and 6 bases from J, leaving 13 bases between. CDR1 is SEHNR, CDR2 FQNEAQ, per germline (reference sequence). This CDR3 is built from 14 residues. The CDR3 region has the DNA TGTGCCAGCAGCCCCGGGGGGAGGGATGAAAAACTGTTTTTT. It specifies CASSPGGRDEKLFF.

The chain links TRBV6-6 to TRBJ1-6; D might be TRBD1 (5 bases). V was pared by 2 bases and J by 11 bases, with 13 bases between. The CDR3 totals 14 residues. Per the germline V gene, CDR1 is MNHNY and CDR2 is SVGAGI (reference sequence). CDR3 loop: CASSYEGRKTPLHF. The CDR3 nucleotides are TGTGCCAGCAGTTACGAGGGGAGGAAGACACCCCTCCACTTT.

This chain uses TRBV30 with TRBJ2-5; 14 bases map to TRBD2. V lost 0 bases and J lost 7; bases outside the gene matches: 4. The CDR3 runs 15 residues. In germline, CDR1 is GTSNPN, CDR2 SVGIG (reference sequence). CDR3 in amino acids: CAWSVTGLAGGTQYF. The CDR3, as DNA: TGTGCCTGGAGTGTTACCGGACTAGCGGGGGGGACCCAGTACTTC.

The chain couples TRBV4-1 to TRBJ2-2; possible D gene TRBD2, 7 bases. There are 17 residues in the CDR3. Germline V CDR1 and CDR2: MGHRA, YSYEKL. V lost 0 bases and J lost 4, with 15 bases in between. CDR3 nucleotides: TGCGCCAGCAGCCAAGACCGGATAGGGGGGGGCACCGGGGAGCTGTTTTTT. Protein: CASSQDRIGGGTGELFF.